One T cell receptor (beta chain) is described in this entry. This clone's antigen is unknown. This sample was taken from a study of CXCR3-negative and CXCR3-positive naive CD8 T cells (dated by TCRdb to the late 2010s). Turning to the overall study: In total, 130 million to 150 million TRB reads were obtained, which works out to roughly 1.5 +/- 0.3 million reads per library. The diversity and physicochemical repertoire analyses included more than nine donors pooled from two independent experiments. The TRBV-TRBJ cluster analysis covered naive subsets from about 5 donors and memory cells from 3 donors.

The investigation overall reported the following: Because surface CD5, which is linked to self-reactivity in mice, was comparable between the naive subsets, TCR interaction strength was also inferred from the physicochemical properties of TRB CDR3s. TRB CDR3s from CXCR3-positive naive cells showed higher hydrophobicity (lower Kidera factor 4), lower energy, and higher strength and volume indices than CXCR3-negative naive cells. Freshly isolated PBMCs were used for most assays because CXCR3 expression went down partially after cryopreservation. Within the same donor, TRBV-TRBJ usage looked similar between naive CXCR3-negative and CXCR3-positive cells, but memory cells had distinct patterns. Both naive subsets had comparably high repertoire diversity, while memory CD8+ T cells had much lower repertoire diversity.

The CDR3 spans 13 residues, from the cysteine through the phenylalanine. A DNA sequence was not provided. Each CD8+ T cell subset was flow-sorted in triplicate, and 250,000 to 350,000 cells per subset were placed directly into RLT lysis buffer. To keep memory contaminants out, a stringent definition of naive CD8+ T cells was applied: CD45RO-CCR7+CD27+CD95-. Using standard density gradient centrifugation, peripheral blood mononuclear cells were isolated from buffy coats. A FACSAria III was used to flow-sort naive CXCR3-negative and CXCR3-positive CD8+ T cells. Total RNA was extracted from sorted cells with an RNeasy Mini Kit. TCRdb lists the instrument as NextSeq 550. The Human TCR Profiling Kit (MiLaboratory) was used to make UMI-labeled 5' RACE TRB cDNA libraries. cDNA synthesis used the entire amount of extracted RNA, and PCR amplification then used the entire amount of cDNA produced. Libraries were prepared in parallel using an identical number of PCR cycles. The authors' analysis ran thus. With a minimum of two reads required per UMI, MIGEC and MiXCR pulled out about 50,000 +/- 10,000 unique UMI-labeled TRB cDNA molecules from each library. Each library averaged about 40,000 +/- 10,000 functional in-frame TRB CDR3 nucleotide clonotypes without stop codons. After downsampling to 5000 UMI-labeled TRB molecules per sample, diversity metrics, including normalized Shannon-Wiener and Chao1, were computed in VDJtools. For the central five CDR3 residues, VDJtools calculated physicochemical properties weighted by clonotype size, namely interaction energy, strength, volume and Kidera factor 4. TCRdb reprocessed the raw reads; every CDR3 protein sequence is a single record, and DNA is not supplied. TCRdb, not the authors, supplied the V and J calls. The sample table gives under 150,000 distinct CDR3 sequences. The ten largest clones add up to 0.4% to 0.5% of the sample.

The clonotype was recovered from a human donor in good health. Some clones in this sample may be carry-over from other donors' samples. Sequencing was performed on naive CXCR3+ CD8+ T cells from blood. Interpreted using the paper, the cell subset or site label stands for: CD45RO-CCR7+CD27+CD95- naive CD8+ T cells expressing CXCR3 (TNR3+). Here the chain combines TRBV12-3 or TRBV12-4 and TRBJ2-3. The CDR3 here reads CASSLTSTDTQYF.